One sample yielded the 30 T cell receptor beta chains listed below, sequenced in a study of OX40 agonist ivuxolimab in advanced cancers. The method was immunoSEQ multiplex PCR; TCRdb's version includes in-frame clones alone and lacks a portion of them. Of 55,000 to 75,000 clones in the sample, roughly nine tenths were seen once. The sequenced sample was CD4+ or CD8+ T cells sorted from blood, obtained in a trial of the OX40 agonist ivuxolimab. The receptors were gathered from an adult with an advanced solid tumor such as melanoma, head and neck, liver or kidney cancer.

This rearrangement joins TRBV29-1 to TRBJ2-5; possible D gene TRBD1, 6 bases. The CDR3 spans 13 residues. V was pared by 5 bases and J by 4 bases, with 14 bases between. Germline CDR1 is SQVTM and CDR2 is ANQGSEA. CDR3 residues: CSVYREYGETQYF. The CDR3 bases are TGCAGCGTTTACAGGGAGTACGGAGAGACCCAGTACTTC.

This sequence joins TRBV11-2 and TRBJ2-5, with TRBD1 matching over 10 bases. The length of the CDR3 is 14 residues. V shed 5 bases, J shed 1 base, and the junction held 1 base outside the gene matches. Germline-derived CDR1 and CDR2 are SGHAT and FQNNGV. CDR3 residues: CASSRDRGQETQYF. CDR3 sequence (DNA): TGTGCCAGCAGCCGGGACAGGGGCCAAGAGACCCAGTACTTC.

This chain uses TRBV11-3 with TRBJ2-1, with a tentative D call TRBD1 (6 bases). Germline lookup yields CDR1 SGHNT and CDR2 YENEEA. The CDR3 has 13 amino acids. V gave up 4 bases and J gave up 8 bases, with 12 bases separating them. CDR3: CASSSRGFDEQFF. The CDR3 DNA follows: TGTGCCAGCAGCTCCAGGGGTTTCGATGAGCAGTTCTTC.

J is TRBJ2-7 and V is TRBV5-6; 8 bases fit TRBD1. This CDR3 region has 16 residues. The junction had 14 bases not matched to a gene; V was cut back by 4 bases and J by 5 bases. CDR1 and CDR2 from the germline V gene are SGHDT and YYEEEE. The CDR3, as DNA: TGTGCCAGCAGCATTGCCACGACAGGGGCTGGTAACGAGCAGTACTTC. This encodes CASSIATTGAGNEQYF.

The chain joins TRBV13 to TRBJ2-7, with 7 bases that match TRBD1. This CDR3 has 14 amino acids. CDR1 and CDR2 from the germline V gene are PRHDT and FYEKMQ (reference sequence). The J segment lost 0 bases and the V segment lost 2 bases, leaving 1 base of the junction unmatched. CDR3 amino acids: CASSLRDSSYEQYF. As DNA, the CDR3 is TGTGCCAGCAGCTTACGGGACAGCTCCTACGAGCAGTACTTC.

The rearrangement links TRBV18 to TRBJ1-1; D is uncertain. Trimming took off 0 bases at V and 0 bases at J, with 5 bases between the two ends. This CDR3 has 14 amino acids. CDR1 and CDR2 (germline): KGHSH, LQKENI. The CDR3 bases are TGTGCCAGCTCACCACCGAGAGTGAACACTGAAGCTTTCTTT. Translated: CASSPPRVNTEAFF.

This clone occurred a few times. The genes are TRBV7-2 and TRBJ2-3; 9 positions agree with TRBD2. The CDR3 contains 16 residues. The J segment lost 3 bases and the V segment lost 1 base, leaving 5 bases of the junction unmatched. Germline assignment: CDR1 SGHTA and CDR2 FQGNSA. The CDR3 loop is CASSLGLGLATDTQYF. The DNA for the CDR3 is TGTGCCAGCAGCTTAGGCCTGGGACTAGCAACAGATACGCAGTATTTT.

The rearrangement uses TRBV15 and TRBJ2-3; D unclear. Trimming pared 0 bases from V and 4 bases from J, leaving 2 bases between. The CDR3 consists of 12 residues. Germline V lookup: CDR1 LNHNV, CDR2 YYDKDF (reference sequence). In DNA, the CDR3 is TGTGCCACCAGCAGAGATTCAGATACGCAGTATTTT. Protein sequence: CATSRDSDTQYF.

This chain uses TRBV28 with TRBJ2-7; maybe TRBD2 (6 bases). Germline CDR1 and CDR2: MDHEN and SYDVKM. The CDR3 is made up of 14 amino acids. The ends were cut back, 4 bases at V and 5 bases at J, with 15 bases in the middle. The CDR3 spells CASSSAGRLDEQYF. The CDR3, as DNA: TGTGCCAGCAGTTCGGCGGGGAGGTTGGACGAGCAGTACTTC.

The CDR3 region has the DNA TGTGCCAGCAGCCCAGCTGGCGACTCCTACGAGCAGTACTTC. It specifies CASSPAGDSYEQYF. The chain is built from TRBV7-6 and TRBJ2-7; D is unclear. Germline V gene data show CDR1 as SGHVS and CDR2 as FNYEAQ. Trimming shortened V by 5 bases and J by 0 bases, and 11 bases separated the two germline ends. The CDR3 has 14 residues.

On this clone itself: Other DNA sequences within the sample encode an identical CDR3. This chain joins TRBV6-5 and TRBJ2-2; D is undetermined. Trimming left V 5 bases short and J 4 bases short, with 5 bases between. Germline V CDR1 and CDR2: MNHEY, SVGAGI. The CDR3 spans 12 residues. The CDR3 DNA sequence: TGTGCCAGCAGTCAAAGCACCGGGGAGCTGTTTTTT. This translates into CASSQSTGELFF.

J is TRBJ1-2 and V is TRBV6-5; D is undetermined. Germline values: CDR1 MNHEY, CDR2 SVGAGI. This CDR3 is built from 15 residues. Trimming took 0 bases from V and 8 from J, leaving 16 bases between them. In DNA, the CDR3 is TGTGCCAGCAGTTACTCGGCACCTTCTGATAGAGGCTACACCTTC. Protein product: CASSYSAPSDRGYTF.

The CDR3 DNA reads as TGTGCCAGCAGCTTGGGCCTAGGGGGTGAAGCTTTCTTT. Translation: CASSLGLGGEAFF. V gene TRBV5-5 combines with J gene TRBJ1-1, with D perhaps TRBD1 (6 bases). Germline CDR1 and CDR2: SGHKS and YYEKEE (reference sequence). V lost 0 bases and J lost 7, with 10 bases in between. This CDR3 spans 13 amino acids.

CDR3 nucleotide sequence: TGCGCCAGCAGCTTCAACACCCCCCAAGAGACCCAGTACTTC. Protein product: CASSFNTPQETQYF. The gene calls are TRBV5-1 and TRBJ2-5; the D is unclear. The germline CDR1 and CDR2 sequences are SGHRS and YFSETQ. CDR3 length: 14 amino acids. V was shortened by 2 bases and J by 1 base, with 9 bases between the two germline ends.

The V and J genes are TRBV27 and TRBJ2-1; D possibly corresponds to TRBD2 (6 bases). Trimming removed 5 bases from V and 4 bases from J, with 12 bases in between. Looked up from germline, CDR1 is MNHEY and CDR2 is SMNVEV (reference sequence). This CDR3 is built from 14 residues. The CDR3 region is CASSDQGLYNEQFF. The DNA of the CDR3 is TGTGCCAGCAGTGACCAGGGACTGTACAATGAGCAGTTCTTC.

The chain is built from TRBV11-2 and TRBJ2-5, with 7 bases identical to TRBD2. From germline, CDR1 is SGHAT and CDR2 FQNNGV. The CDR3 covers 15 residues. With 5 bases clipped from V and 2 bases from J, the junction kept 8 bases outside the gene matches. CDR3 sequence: CASSPRLAAQETQYF. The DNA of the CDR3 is TGTGCCAGCAGCCCTAGACTAGCCGCTCAAGAGACCCAGTACTTC.

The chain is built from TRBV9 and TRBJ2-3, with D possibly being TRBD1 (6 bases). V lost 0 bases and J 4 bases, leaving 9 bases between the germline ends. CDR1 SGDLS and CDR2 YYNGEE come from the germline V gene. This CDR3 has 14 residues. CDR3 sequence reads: CASSVAQGPDTQYF. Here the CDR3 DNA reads TGTGCCAGCAGCGTAGCCCAGGGGCCAGATACGCAGTATTTT.

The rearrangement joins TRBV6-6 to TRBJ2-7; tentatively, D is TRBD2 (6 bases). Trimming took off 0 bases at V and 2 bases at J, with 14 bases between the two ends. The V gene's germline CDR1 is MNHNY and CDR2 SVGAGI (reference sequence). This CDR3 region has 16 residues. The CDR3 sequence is CASSYSPGTAAYEQYF. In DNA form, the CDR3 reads TGTGCCAGCAGTTACTCGCCCGGGACTGCGGCCTACGAGCAGTACTTC.

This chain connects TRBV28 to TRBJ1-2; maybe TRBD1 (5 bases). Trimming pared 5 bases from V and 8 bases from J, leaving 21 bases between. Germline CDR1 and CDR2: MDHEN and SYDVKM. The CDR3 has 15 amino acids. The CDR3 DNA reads TGTGCCAGCAGTCTACAGGTTACCACGACTTCAGGCTACACCTTC. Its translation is CASSLQVTTTSGYTF.

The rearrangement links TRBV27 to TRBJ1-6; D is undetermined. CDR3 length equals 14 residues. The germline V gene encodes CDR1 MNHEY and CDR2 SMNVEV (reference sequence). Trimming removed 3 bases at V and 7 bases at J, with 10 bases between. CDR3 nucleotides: TGTGCCAGCAGTTTTTCAGGCGCCAATTCACCCCTCCACTTT. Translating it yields CASSFSGANSPLHF.

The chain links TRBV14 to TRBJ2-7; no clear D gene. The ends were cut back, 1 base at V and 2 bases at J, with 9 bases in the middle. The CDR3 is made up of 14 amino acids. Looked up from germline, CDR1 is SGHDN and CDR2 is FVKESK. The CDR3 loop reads CASSQGGGTYEQYF. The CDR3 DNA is TGTGCCAGCAGCCAAGGGGGTGGGACCTACGAGCAGTACTTC.

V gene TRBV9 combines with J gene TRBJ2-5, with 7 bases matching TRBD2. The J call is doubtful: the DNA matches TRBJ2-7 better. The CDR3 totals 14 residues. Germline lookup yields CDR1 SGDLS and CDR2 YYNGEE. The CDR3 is CASSVDSGNYEQYF. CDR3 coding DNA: TGTGCCAGCAGCGTAGACAGCGGGAACTACGAGCAGTACTTC.

CDR3 sequence reads: CASSEVDRGQETQYF. CDR3 coding DNA: TGTGCCAGCAGTGAAGTCGACAGGGGCCAAGAGACCCAGTACTTC. The V and J genes are TRBV6-1 and TRBJ2-5; 8 bases map to TRBD1. This CDR3 comprises 15 residues. Germline V CDR1 and CDR2: MNHNS, SASEGT. V was clipped by 1 base and J by 1 base; unmatched bases: 2.

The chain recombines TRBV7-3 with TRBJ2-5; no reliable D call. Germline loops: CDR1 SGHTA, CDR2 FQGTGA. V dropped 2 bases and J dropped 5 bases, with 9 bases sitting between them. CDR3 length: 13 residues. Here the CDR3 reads CASSLWAWETQYF. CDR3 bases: TGTGCCAGCAGCTTATGGGCATGGGAGACCCAGTACTTC.

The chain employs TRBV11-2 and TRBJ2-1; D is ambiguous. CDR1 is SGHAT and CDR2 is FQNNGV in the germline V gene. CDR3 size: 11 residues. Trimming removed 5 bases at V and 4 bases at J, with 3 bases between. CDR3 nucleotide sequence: TGTGCCAGCAGCGGGTACAATGAGCAGTTCTTC. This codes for CASSGYNEQFF. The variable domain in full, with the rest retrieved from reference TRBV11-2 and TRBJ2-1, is EAGVAQSPRYKIIEKRQSVAFWCNPISGHATLYWYQQILGQGPKLLIQFQNNGVVDDSQLPKDRFSAERLKGVDSTLKIQPAKLEDSAVYLCASSGYNEQFFGPGTRLTVL.

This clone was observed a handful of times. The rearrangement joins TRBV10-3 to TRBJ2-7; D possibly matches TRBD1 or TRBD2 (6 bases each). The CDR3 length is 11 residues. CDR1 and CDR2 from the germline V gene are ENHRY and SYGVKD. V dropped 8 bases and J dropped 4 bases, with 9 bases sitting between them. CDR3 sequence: CAIGGGYEQYF. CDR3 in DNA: TGTGCCATCGGAGGGGGGTACGAGCAGTACTTC.

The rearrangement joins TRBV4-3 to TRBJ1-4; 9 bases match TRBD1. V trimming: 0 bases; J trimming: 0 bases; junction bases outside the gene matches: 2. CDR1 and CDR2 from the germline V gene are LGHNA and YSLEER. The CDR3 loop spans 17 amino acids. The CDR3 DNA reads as TGCGCCAGCAGCCAAGATAGACAGGGGGCAACTAATGAAAAACTGTTTTTT. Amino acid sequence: CASSQDRQGATNEKLFF.

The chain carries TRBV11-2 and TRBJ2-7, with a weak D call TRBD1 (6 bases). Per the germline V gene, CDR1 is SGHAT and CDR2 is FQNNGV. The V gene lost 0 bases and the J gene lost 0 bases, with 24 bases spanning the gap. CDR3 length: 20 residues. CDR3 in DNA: TGTGCCAGCAGCTTAGATCCAACCCTCTCAGACAGGCAGAGCTCCTACGAGCAGTACTTC. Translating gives CASSLDPTLSDRQSSYEQYF.

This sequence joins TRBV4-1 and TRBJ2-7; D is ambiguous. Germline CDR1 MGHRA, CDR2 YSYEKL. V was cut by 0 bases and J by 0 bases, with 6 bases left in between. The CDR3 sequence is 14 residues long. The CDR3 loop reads CASSQDRVSYEQYF. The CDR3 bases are TGCGCCAGCAGCCAAGATAGGGTCTCCTACGAGCAGTACTTC.

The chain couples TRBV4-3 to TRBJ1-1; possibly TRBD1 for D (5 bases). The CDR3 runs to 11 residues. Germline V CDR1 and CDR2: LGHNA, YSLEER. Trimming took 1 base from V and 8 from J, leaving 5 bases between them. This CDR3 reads CASSQGTEAFF. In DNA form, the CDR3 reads TGCGCCAGCAGCCAAGGGACAGAAGCTTTCTTT.